This T cell receptor (beta chain) was found in a study of blood T cell repertoires in COVID-19. Whole-study context: Nucleic acid was either cDNA or gDNA, and it came from T cells, B-cell-depleted T cells, or PBMCs.

Germline loops: CDR1 MNHEY, CDR2 SVGEGT. This CDR3 region has 12 residues. The V gene lost 5 bases and the J gene lost 1 base, with 6 bases spanning the gap. This clone has at least ten counts. Other nucleotide sequences from this sample produce the same CDR3. In the source study's methods: By means of reference gene primer amplification, nucleated cell counts were estimated. The method was immunoSEQ multiplex PCR; TCRdb's version includes in-frame clones alone and lacks a portion of them. V and J calls plus clone size are reproduced from that table; the DNA served to infer D and trimming. The sample has about 140,000 clones, 70% to 90% seen once.

This chain joins TRBV6-2 or TRBV6-3 and TRBJ2-7; no firm D call. The sequence was collected from a woman aged 60-75 years with acute or convalescent COVID-19. Sequenced input: peripheral blood. The DNA of the CDR3 is TGTGCCAGCAGTCTCACATCCTACGAGCAGTACTTC. This sequence encodes CASSLTSYEQYF.